This is a list of T cell receptor beta chains from one sample in a study of T cells after yellow fever vaccination. TCRdb itself ran the 5' RACE reads through MiXCR, one entry per CDR3 protein. Among some 240,000 distinct CDR3 sequences listed, 2.5% to 3.5% were seen once. Sequencing was performed on CD4+ T cells sorted from PBMCs, taken 10 days after the yellow fever booster vaccination. The receptors were gathered from a man younger than 30 who received the YFV17D yellow fever vaccine. CDR3s include the opening cysteine and the closing phenylalanine or tryptophan. The D gene is left open where the match is weak. For some rows the clone size is stated as once, few or many, or as a class when expanded; others skip it.

size,J,V,D,DNA,CDR3
.,TRBJ2-1,TRBV2,.,TGTGCCAGCAGGCGGGACAGAGACGAGCAGTTCTTC,CASRRDRDEQFF
.,TRBJ2-3,TRBV7-3,TRBD1,TGTGCCAGCAGCTTGAGGGGGCAAGCAGATACGCAGTATTTT,CASSLRGQADTQYF
many,TRBJ2-1,TRBV7-2,.,TGTGCCAGCACCCAAGGGACCTGGAATGAGCAGTTCTTC,CASTQGTWNEQFF
.,TRBJ1-1,TRBV6-6,TRBD1,TGTGCCAGCAGTTACTCGCGGGACAGTGAAGCTTTCTTT,CASSYSRDSEAFF
few,TRBJ2-2,TRBV6-6,.,TGTGCCAGCAGTCCTAAAAACAGGGCGACCACCGGGGAGCTGTTTTTT,CASSPKNRATTGELFF
many,TRBJ1-2,TRBV7-2,.,TGTGCCAGCAGCTCAGGTTTGGGCTATGGCTACACCTTC,CASSSGLGYGYTF
once,TRBJ1-2,TRBV30,TRBD1,TGTGCCTGGAGTCAACACGGACAGGGGCTTGTTGGCTACACCTTC,CAWSQHGQGLVGYTF
.,TRBJ1-5,TRBV5-6,.,TGTGCCAGCAGCTTGCGACAGACCTTAAATCAGCCCCAGCATTTT,CASSLRQTLNQPQHF
few,TRBJ2-7,TRBV23-1,.,TGCGCCAGCAGCCCTCCGTCCTACTTGCGACCTTGCGAGCAGTACTTC,CASSPPSYLRPCEQYF
many,TRBJ2-1,TRBV7-8,TRBD1,TGTGCCAGCAGCCAAAATGGACAGGCGTACAATGAGCAGTTCTTC,CASSQNGQAYNEQFF
many,TRBJ2-5,TRBV3-1,.,TGTGCCAGCAGCCAATCAGGGGCGGAGACCCAGTACTTC,CASSQSGAETQYF
.,TRBJ1-2,TRBV5-1,.,TGCGCCAGCAGCTTGTCGTCTGGCATCTCTAACTATGGCTACACCTTC,CASSLSSGISNYGYTF
many,TRBJ1-3,TRBV7-9,.,TGTGCCAGCAGCCCGTCATCGCAGGGTTATGGAAACACCATATATTTT,CASSPSSQGYGNTIYF
.,TRBJ1-5,TRBV4-1,.,TGCGCCAGCAGCCCTGAGGTCCGGGCCCATAGCAATCAGCCCCAGCATTTT,CASSPEVRAHSNQPQHF
.,TRBJ1-1,TRBV20-1,.,TGCAGTGCTAGGAAAGGACAGTGGAACACTGAAGCTTTCTTT,CSARKGQWNTEAFF
.,TRBJ2-5,TRBV3-1,TRBD2,TGTGCCAGCAGCGAGAACCCTAGCGGTGAGACCCAGTACTTC,CASSENPSGETQYF
few,TRBJ2-5,TRBV15,.,TGTGCCACCAGCAGAGGGCTGGCGGAAGGGGAAGAGACCCAGTACTTC,CATSRGLAEGEETQYF
many,TRBJ2-1,TRBV5-1,TRBD2,TGCGCCAGCAGCTTCTGGACTAGCGGGGGATTAACCCACAATGAGCAGTTCTTC,CASSFWTSGGLTHNEQFF
many,TRBJ1-6,TRBV4-1,.,TGCGCCAGCAGCCAAGCCACGGGACGGCCTTATAATTCACCCCTCCACTTT,CASSQATGRPYNSPLHF
few,TRBJ1-1,TRBV7-6,.,TGTGCCAGCAGCCCCCTTGTGAATCCGGGAACTGAAGCTTTCTTT,CASSPLVNPGTEAFF
.,TRBJ2-5,TRBV7-8,.,TGTGCCAGCAGCTTTGAGGGTAAAGAGACCCAGTACTTC,CASSFEGKETQYF
many,TRBJ2-3,TRBV19,TRBD1,TGTGCCAGTAGTATTGTGACAGGGCCAGATACGCAGTATTTT,CASSIVTGPDTQYF
many,TRBJ2-1,TRBV28,.,TGTGCCAGCGAGCCCAGGGTGCGCAATGAGCAGTTCTTC,CASEPRVRNEQFF
few,TRBJ2-5,TRBV4-2,.,TGTGCCAGCAGCCCCACCACCAGCAGGGCACAAGAGACCCAGTACTTC,CASSPTTSRAQETQYF
many,TRBJ2-3,TRBV12-3/TRBV12-4,.,TGTGCCAGCCGGAGCACAGATACGCAGTATTTT,CASRSTDTQYF
few,TRBJ1-1,TRBV5-1,.,TGCGCCAGCAGCTTGCAGGGCCCCTTTTCAGCTTTCTTT,CASSLQGPFSAFF
many,TRBJ1-4,TRBV20-1,.,TGCAGTGCTAGATACGGGGGAACGGGAGAAAAACTGTTTTTT,CSARYGGTGEKLFF
many,TRBJ1-5,TRBV6-5,TRBD1,TGTGCCAGCAGTTCCAGGACAGGGGGAGGTCAGCCCCAGCATTTT,CASSSRTGGGQPQHF
many,TRBJ2-5,TRBV18,TRBD1,TGTGCCAGCTCCCGGGACAGACAAGAGACCCAGTACTTC,CASSRDRQETQYF
many,TRBJ2-3,TRBV7-2,.,TGTGCCAGCAGCTTATACGGTCCAACGCAGTATTTT,CASSLYGPTQYF
.,TRBJ1-2,TRBV7-2,.,TGTGCCAGCAGCATTGGGGTAGAAAGAGCTAACTATGGCTACACCTTC,CASSIGVERANYGYTF
many,TRBJ2-7,TRBV7-9,TRBD2,TGTGCCAGCAGTTCTGGGACTAGCGGGGGCTCCTACGAGCAGTACTTC,CASSSGTSGGSYEQYF
many,TRBJ1-6,TRBV6-5,.,TGTGCCAGCAGTCCTACCAAATGGAGTTCACCCCTCCACTTT,CASSPTKWSSPLHF
many,TRBJ2-7,TRBV7-2,.,TGTGCCAGCAGCTCCCAGTACGAGCAGTACTTC,CASSSQYEQYF
few,TRBJ2-3,TRBV29-1,TRBD2,TGCAGCGTTGAGCACGGGGGGGCCGCGGCAGATACGCAGTATTTT,CSVEHGGAAADTQYF
many,TRBJ2-4,TRBV5-1,TRBD1,TGCGCCAGCAGCAGCCGATGGACAGGGGAGAGAAACATTCAGTACTTC,CASSSRWTGERNIQYF
many,TRBJ2-1,TRBV7-3,.,TGTGCCAGCAGCTTAAACACCGGTTCTTACAATGAGCAGTTCTTC,CASSLNTGSYNEQFF
few,TRBJ2-7,TRBV19,TRBD1,TGTGCCAGTAGTAATCAGGGGGCACCCTCCTACGAGCAGTACTTC,CASSNQGAPSYEQYF
few,TRBJ2-3,TRBV11-3,.,TGTGCCAGCAGCTTAGGTCAGGATCCAGATACGCAGTATTTT,CASSLGQDPDTQYF
few,TRBJ2-3,TRBV4-2,.,TGTGCCAGCAGCCAAGATGCCAGGTCGGGAATCCCAGATACGCAGTATTTT,CASSQDARSGIPDTQYF
many,TRBJ2-5,TRBV12-3/TRBV12-4,.,TGTGCCAGCAGTTTATACGGGGGGCTCGAAGAGACCCAGTACTTC,CASSLYGGLEETQYF
many,TRBJ1-2,TRBV20-1,.,TGCAGTGCTAGTTCTTACGCTCCGCGCTCCCTCGATGGCTACACCTTC,CSASSYAPRSLDGYTF
few,TRBJ1-5,TRBV6-2/TRBV6-3,TRBD1,TGTGCCAGCAGCCACCGGTGGACAGGTAATCAGCCCCAGCATTTT,CASSHRWTGNQPQHF
many,TRBJ2-3,TRBV5-1,.,TGCGCCAGCAGCTTGCTGGGACATACGGATACGCAGTATTTT,CASSLLGHTDTQYF
.,TRBJ1-4,TRBV7-2,.,TGTGCCAGCAGCTTAGCGGGGCAGGGTGGGTCTAATGAAAAACTGTTTTTT,CASSLAGQGGSNEKLFF